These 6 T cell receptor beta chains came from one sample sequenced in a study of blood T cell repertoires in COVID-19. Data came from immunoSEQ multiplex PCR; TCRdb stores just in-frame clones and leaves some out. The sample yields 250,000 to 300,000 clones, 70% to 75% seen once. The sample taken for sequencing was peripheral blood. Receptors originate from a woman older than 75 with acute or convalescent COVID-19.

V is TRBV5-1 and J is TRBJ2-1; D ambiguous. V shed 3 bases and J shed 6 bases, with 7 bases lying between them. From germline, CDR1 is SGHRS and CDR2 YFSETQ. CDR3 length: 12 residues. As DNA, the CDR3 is TGCGCCAGCAGCTACGCTAGCAATGAGCAGTTCTTC. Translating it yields CASSYASNEQFF.

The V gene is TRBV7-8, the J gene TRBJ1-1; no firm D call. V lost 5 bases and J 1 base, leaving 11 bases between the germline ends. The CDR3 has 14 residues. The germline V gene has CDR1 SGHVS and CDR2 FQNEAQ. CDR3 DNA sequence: TGTGCCAGCAGCGTAGGACGGGGGAACACTGAAGCTTTCTTT. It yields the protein CASSVGRGNTEAFF.

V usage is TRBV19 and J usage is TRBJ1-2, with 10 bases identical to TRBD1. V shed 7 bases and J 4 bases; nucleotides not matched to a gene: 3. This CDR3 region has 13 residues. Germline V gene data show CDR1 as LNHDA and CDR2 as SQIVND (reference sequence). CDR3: CASTRTGGYGYTF. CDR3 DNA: TGTGCCAGTACGCGGACAGGGGGCTATGGCTACACCTTC.

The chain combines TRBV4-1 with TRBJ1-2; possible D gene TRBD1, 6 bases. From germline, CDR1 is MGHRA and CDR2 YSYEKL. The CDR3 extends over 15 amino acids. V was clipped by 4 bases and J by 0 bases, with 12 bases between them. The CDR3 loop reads CASSPTGNPNYGYTF. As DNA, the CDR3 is TGCGCCAGCAGCCCTACAGGGAACCCTAACTATGGCTACACCTTC.

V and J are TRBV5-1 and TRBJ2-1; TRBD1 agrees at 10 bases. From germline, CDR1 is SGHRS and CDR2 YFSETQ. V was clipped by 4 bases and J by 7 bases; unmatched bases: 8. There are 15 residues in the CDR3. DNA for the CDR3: TGCGCCAGCAGCGACCGACAGGGGGCGGGAAATGAGCAGTTCTTC. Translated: CASSDRQGAGNEQFF.

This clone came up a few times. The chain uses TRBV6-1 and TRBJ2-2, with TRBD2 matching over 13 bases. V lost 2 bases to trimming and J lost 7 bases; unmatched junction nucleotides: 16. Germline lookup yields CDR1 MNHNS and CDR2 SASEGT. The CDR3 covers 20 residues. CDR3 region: CASSEFITSGGAIPNGELFF. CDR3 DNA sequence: TGTGCCAGCAGTGAATTTATCACTAGCGGGGGGGCTATTCCTAACGGGGAGCTGTTTTTT.